What follows are 18 T cell receptor beta chains derived from one specimen sequenced in a study of blood T cell repertoires in COVID-19. Generated by immunoSEQ multiplex PCR, the TCRdb table keeps only in-frame clones and is missing some. The sample carries roughly 160,000 clones, more than 80% recorded once. The sequencing input was PBMCs or T cells enriched from blood (not recorded which). The receptors come from a man between 45 and 60 years old who had recovered from COVID-19.

This chain joins TRBV13 and TRBJ2-5, with a tentative D call TRBD2 (7 bases). V lost 5 bases to trimming and J lost 1 base, with 17 bases between them. CDR1 and CDR2 from the germline V gene are PRHDT and FYEKMQ (reference sequence). The CDR3 consists of 16 residues. Here the CDR3 DNA reads TGTGCCAGCAGCGAGCGCTCGGGGGGCCGCCAAGAGACCCAGTACTTC. Its protein product is CASSERSGGRQETQYF. Full variable domain (missing parts from reference TRBV13 and TRBJ2-5): AAGVIQSPRHLIKEKRETATLKCYPIPRHDTVYWYQQGPGQDPQFLISFYEKMQSDKGSIPDRFSAQQFSDYHSELNMSSLELGDSALYFCASSERSGGRQETQYFGPGTRLLVL.

The V and J genes are TRBV4-1 and TRBJ1-1; tentatively, D is TRBD1 (6 bases). This CDR3 has 14 residues. The germline V and J ends were trimmed by 1 base and 1 base, with 7 bases remaining between them. Germline V gene data show CDR1 as MGHRA and CDR2 as YSYEKL. The CDR3 nucleotides read TGCGCCAGCAGCCAAGGGACAGAGAACACTGAAGCTTTCTTT. Its protein product is CASSQGTENTEAFF.

CDR3 in DNA: TGTGCCTGGAGTTCCGCCGGGACAGGGGGAAGTCAGCCCCAGCATTTT. Residues: CAWSSAGTGGSQPQHF. The chain is built from TRBV30 and TRBJ1-5, with 11 bases identical to TRBD1. With V trimmed by 2 bases and J by 6 bases, 9 bases remained unmatched. Germline values: CDR1 GTSNPN, CDR2 SVGIG (reference sequence). This CDR3 contains 16 residues.

The chain carries TRBV5-3 and TRBJ1-2; possible D gene TRBD1, 5 bases. TRBV5-3 is an ORF for which the function is uncertain. CDR3 size: 16 residues. The V gene lost 0 bases and the J gene lost 8 bases, with 20 bases spanning the gap. The CDR3 loop is CARSLATGRGLRGYTF. CDR3 nucleotide sequence: TGTGCCAGAAGCTTGGCGACGGGTAGGGGCCTCCGGGGCTACACCTTC.

CDR3 in amino acids: CASSNPGLVGNEQFF. CDR3 nucleotide sequence: TGTGCCAGTAGTAACCCTGGACTAGTAGGCAATGAGCAGTTCTTC. The V and J genes are TRBV19 and TRBJ2-1; 7 positions agree with TRBD2. CDR1 is LNHDA and CDR2 is SQIVND in the germline V gene (reference sequence). Losses at the gene ends were 4 bases for V and 6 bases for J; bases not matched to a gene: 9. The CDR3 has 15 residues.

The sample holds one count of this clone. The CDR3 is CASSLVGPTGGVSTDTQYF. CDR3 sequence (DNA): TGCGCCAGCAGCTTGGTGGGACCTACGGGCGGGGTCAGCACAGATACGCAGTATTTT. V and J are TRBV5-1 and TRBJ2-3; D possibly corresponds to TRBD2 (6 bases). This CDR3 spans 19 amino acids. CDR1 SGHRS and CDR2 YFSETQ come from the germline V gene. V lost 0 bases to trimming and J lost 0 bases, with 20 bases between them.

The chain carries TRBV11-1 and TRBJ2-5; unclear D gene. The V end lost 3 bases, the J end lost 5 bases, and 7 bases lay between the germline ends. The CDR3 contains 12 residues. Germline V gene sequence: CDR1 SGHAT, CDR2 FQDESV (reference sequence). Written as DNA, the CDR3 is TGTGCCAGCAGCTTCGGTTGGGAGACCCAGTACTTC. Protein product: CASSFGWETQYF.

The genes are TRBV7-9 and TRBJ2-1; 7 bases agree with TRBD1. Germline CDR1 is SEHNR and CDR2 is FQNEAQ (reference sequence). This CDR3 has 12 residues. Trimming took 2 bases from V and 12 from J; bases not matched to a gene: 4. The CDR3: CASSLTTGAQFF. Here the CDR3 DNA reads TGTGCCAGCAGCTTAACCACAGGGGCGCAGTTCTTC.

CDR3 nucleotides: TGTGCCAGCAGCTCAGTACCACGTACTAGCGGGGGCTCCGAAAACATTCAGTACTTC. Encoded protein: CASSSVPRTSGGSENIQYF. The chain is built from TRBV7-2 and TRBJ2-4; 11 positions agree with TRBD2. The CDR3 has 19 amino acids. The junction had 16 bases not matched to a gene; V was cut back by 4 bases and J by 5 bases. Germline values: CDR1 SGHTA, CDR2 FQGNSA.

This sequence joins TRBV6-5 and TRBJ1-1; 7 nucleotides align to TRBD1. CDR1 and CDR2 from the germline V gene are MNHEY and SVGAGI. This CDR3 is 14 amino acids long. The V and J ends lost 5 bases and 4 bases, in that order; junction bases with no gene match: 7. The DNA for the CDR3 is TGTGCCAGCAGTAGCCACAGGGGTTCCACTGAAGCTTTCTTT. It codes for CASSSHRGSTEAFF.

The gene calls are TRBV12-3 or TRBV12-4 and TRBJ1-1; weak D call: TRBD1 (6 bases). With 10 bases removed from V and 1 base from J, the gap between germline ends came to 13 bases. This CDR3 has 13 residues. Here the CDR3 DNA reads TGTGCCACCCACAGGGCGACGAACACTGAAGCTTTCTTT. It yields the protein CATHRATNTEAFF.

This chain links TRBV30 with TRBJ1-3, with 12 bases that match TRBD1. The CDR3 totals 17 residues. The V gene end was trimmed by 8 bases and the J gene end by 0 bases; junction bases not matched to a gene: 11. Germline CDR1 is GTSNPN and CDR2 is SVGIG (reference sequence). This CDR3 is CARLGQGASNSGNTIYF. The CDR3 nucleotides read TGTGCCCGCCTGGGACAGGGGGCCTCAAACTCTGGAAACACCATATATTTT. The full variable domain, rest sourced from reference TRBV30 and TRBJ1-3, is SQTIHQWPATLVQPVGSPLSLECTVEGTSNPNLYWYRQAAGRGLQLLFYSVGIGQISSEVPQNLSASRPQDRQFILSSKKLLLSDSGFYLCARLGQGASNSGNTIYFGEGSWLTVV.

The chain employs TRBV7-9 and TRBJ2-7; TRBD1 might be the D (5 bases). Trimming left V 3 bases short and J 6 bases short, with 12 bases between. The V gene's germline CDR1 is SEHNR and CDR2 FQNEAQ (reference sequence). The CDR3 loop spans 13 amino acids. The CDR3 spells CASSLNRLPEQYF. The CDR3 bases are TGTGCCAGCAGCTTGAACAGGCTCCCCGAGCAGTACTTC.

V is TRBV5-1 and J is TRBJ2-5; a weak D match, TRBD2 (6 bases). Germline CDR1 SGHRS, CDR2 YFSETQ. The CDR3 consists of 14 residues. Between the trimmed V and J ends, which lost 4 bases and 0 bases, there was a span of 10 bases. CDR3: CASSRGGDQETQYF. CDR3 nucleotide sequence: TGCGCCAGCAGCCGGGGCGGGGACCAAGAGACCCAGTACTTC.

This chain links TRBV7-2 with TRBJ1-2, with a possible D match to TRBD1 (6 bases). Looked up from germline, CDR1 is SGHTA and CDR2 is FQGNSA. CDR3 length equals 14 residues. Trimming removed 5 bases at V and 0 bases at J, with 10 bases between. Written as DNA, the CDR3 is TGTGCCAGCAGCGCCGACAGGTCTAACTATGGCTACACCTTC. This encodes CASSADRSNYGYTF.

V is TRBV6-5 and J is TRBJ2-7, with D possibly matching TRBD1 (6 bases). Germline V gives CDR1 MNHEY, CDR2 SVGAGI. V was cut by 6 bases and J by 1 base, with 13 bases left in between. The CDR3 is 14 residues long. CDR3 in amino acids: CASRLPGQSYEQYF. CDR3 DNA sequence: TGTGCCAGCAGGCTACCTGGACAGTCCTACGAGCAGTACTTC.

Notes on this clone: This sample includes further DNA sequences coding for the same CDR3. J is TRBJ1-5 and V is TRBV11-2; TRBD1 might be the D (5 bases). Trimming cost V 0 bases and J 4 bases, with 7 bases left between them. Germline CDR1 is SGHAT and CDR2 is FQNNGV. This CDR3 is built from 14 residues. Here the CDR3 DNA reads TGTGCCAGCAGCTTAGATCGGGGGAATCAGCCCCAGCATTTT. Protein: CASSLDRGNQPQHF.

The chain employs TRBV28 and TRBJ1-1, with TRBD1 matching over 7 bases. The CDR3 spans 14 residues. After removal of 4 bases from V and 2 bases from J, the junction contained 4 bases not matched to a gene. The germline V gene has CDR1 MDHEN and CDR2 SYDVKM. This CDR3 is CASSSGQPNTEAFF. CDR3 nucleotide sequence: TGTGCCAGCAGTTCGGGACAGCCTAACACTGAAGCTTTCTTT.